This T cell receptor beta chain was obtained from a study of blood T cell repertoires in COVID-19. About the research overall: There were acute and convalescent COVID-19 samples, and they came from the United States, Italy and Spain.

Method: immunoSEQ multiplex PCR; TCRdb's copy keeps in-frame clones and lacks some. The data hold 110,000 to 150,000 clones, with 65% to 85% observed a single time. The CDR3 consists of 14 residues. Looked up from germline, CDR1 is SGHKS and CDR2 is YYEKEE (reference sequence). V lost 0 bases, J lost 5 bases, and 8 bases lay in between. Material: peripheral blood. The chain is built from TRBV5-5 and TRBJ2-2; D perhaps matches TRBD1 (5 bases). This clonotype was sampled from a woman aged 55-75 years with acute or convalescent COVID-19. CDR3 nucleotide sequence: TGTGCCAGCAGCTTGGGGGGCCTTACCGGGGAGCTGTTTTTT. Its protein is CASSLGGLTGELFF.